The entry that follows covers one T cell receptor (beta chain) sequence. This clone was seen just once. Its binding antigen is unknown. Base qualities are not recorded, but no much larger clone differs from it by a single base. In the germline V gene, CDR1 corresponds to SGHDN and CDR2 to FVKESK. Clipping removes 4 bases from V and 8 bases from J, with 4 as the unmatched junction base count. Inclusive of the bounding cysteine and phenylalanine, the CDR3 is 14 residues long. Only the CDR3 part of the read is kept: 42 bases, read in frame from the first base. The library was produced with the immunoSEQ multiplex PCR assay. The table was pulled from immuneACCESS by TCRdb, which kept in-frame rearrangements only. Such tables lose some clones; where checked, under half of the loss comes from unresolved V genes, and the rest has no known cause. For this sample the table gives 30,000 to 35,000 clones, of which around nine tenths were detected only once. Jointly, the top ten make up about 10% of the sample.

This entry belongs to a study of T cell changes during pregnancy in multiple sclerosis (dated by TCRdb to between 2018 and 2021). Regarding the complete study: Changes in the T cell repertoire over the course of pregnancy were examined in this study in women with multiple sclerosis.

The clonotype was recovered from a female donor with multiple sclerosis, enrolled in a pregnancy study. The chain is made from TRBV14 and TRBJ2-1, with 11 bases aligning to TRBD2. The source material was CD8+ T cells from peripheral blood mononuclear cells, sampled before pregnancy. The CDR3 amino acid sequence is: CASSPGLAGYEQFF. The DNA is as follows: TGTGCCAGCAGCCCCGGACTAGCGGGCTATGAGCAGTTCTTC. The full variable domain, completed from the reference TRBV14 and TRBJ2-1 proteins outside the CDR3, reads EAGVTQFPSHSVIEKGQTVTLRCDPISGHDNLYWYRRVMGKEIKFLLHFVKESKQDESGMPNNRFLAERTGGTYSTLKVQPAELEDSGVYFCASSPGLAGYEQFFGPGTRLTVL.